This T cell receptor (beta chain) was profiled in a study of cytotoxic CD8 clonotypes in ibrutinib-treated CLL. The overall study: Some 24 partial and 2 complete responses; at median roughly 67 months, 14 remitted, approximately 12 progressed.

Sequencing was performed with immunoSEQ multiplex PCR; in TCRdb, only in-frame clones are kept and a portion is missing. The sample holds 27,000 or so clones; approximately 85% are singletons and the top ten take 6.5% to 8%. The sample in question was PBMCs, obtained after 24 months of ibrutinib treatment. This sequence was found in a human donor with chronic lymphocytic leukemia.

CDR3 sequence: CASEKDRGSNGYTF. The DNA for the CDR3 is TGTGCCAGTGAAAAGGACAGGGGAAGCAATGGCTACACCTTC. The rearrangement uses TRBV19 and TRBJ1-2; 9 bases fit TRBD1. The CDR3 sequence is 14 residues long. V shed 8 bases, J shed 6 bases, and the junction held 10 bases outside the gene matches. Germline CDR1 reads LNHDA; CDR2 reads SQIVND (reference sequence).